This entry describes one T cell receptor beta chain. No cognate antigen has been identified for it. The record has no base qualities; no much larger clone is one base away. At diagnosis, peripheral blood, uninvolved tumor-adjacent lung and tumor were collected and were preserved as a mix of fresh-frozen and FFPE material. For TCR repertoire profiling, blood samples were analyzed as peripheral blood mononuclear cells. This entry comes from a study of T cells in localized non-small cell lung cancer (dated by TCRdb to the early 2020s). As for the study more broadly: T cell repertoires of about 240 early-stage NSCLC patients were analyzed, with tumors being compared against uninvolved tumor-adjacent lungs. The cohort comprised 200 to 300 treatment-naïve NSCLC patients with resected, localized lung tumors. The mean age of the NSCLC patients was just over 65 years, with 120 to 150 men and approximately 100 women. The investigation overall reported the following: Of the top 100 tumor clones, a median of roughly 60 were detected in paired uninvolved adjacent lung; approximately 30 were also among that lung's top 100. Higher T cell density in blood was associated with longer overall survival, whereas higher clonality in adjacent lung was associated with shorter survival. Uninvolved tumor-adjacent lung showed the highest T cell clonality, higher than tumor, which suggests more focused antigenic responses in the uninvolved tumor-adjacent lung. Because multi-region sequencing of the tumors was not done, intratumor heterogeneity could not be ruled out. Because the study design was exploratory, TCR variables were selected using unadjusted p-values without false-discovery rate correction.

The immunoSEQ Assay was used to sequence TCR beta CDR3 regions from DNA. The paper's data handling went like this. T cell density was computed as TCR beta template counts normalized to usable DNA estimated by amplifying housekeeping genes. Using the preseqR package, richness was estimated by extrapolating to 120,000 templates for tissue samples and 400,000 templates for PBMC samples. Clonality was defined by subtracting Pielou's evenness from one. Differential abundance testing on productive amino-acid clonotypes, with a minimum total count of 5 and an alpha of 0.1, was used to identify tissue-enriched TCRs. The Jaccard Index and the Morisita Overlap Index were used to measure how much the repertoires overlapped between compartments. GLIPH grouped TCR beta CDR3s together with public tetramer-defined viral CDR3s, and a viral motif had to include at least three viral sequences and also show V-gene enrichment. TCRdb stores this immuneACCESS table with in-frame sequences only. Part of the clones is absent; in the studies checked, under half of the shortfall reflects unresolved V genes, and no reason is known for the rest. V and J calls and clone size are copied from that table; D and trimming were computed from the DNA. The sample has around 41,000 clones on record, 88% of them singletons. Jointly, the top ten make up about 2.6% of the sample.

V is cut back by 0 bases and J by 10 bases, with 8 bases in the junction unmatched. The CDR3 spans 17 residues, from the cysteine through the phenylalanine. The DNA shown is the 51-base CDR3, in frame from base 1. Based on the germline V gene, the CDR1 and CDR2 sequences are SGDLS and YYNGEE. The chain employs TRBV9 and TRBJ2-1; the central 15 bases match TRBD2. The starting material was peripheral blood, obtained before any cancer treatment. This sequence was found in a female donor of 60 years or more with stage I squamous cell lung carcinoma. The sequenced DNA: TGTGCCAGCAGCGTAGATTCGGGACTAGCGGGAGGTAAGGAGCAGTTCTTC. It is translated as CASSVDSGLAGGKEQFF.